This is a list of T cell receptor beta chains from one sample in a study of blood T cell repertoires in COVID-19. Here immunoSEQ multiplex PCR was the method, and the copy in TCRdb shows in-frame clones only, minus some. In the table there are just under 350,000 clones, around nine tenths of which are singletons. Sequenced: peripheral blood. These receptors came from a woman younger than 35 who had recovered from COVID-19. The CDR3 runs from the conserved cysteine through the conserved F or W. The D gene is left open where the match is weak.

d_gene,v_gene,j_gene,CDR3aa
NA,TRBV30,TRBJ2-3,CAWSARILSTDTQYF
TRBD1,TRBV11-3,TRBJ2-5,CASSFLFGTGNQETQYF
TRBD2,TRBV29-1,TRBJ2-1,CSVEGGGFNEQFF
NA,TRBV3-1/TRBV3-2,TRBJ1-2,CASSHVSTANYGYTF
NA,TRBV24-1,TRBJ2-3,CATSALDQRTATDTQYF
TRBD2,TRBV4-1,TRBJ2-3,CASSRTGTSGPDTQYF
TRBD2,TRBV6-2/TRBV6-3,TRBJ2-3,CASSHALAGVNTQYF
NA,TRBV10-3,TRBJ1-5,CASASSGGQTNQPQHF
TRBD2,TRBV3-1/TRBV3-2,TRBJ2-1,CASSPLPGLAGDEQFF
NA,TRBV27,TRBJ1-4,CASSPEGLLWEKLFF
NA,TRBV25-1,TRBJ1-1,CASSEEEQGFYTEAFF
TRBD2,TRBV19,TRBJ2-1,CASSIALASGRLGEQFF
NA,TRBV10-3,TRBJ2-1,CAISLQGRAYNEQFF
NA,TRBV25-1,TRBJ1-2,CASSDPGGYSGYTF
TRBD2,TRBV4-1,TRBJ2-2,CASSQGFGLAGGDTGELFF
NA,TRBV5-8,TRBJ1-4,CASSFQRWEKLFF
NA,TRBV21-1,TRBJ1-5,CASSTHEDNQPQHF
NA,TRBV2,TRBJ2-3,CASHGLRGPDTQYF
TRBD2,TRBV18,TRBJ2-1,CASSLTSANEQFF
NA,TRBV4-1,TRBJ2-1,CASSHRGSSSYNEQFF
NA,TRBV12-5,TRBJ1-2,CASGLGVGPYGYTF
TRBD1,TRBV6-5,TRBJ1-2,CASRPGTDAGYTF
NA,TRBV5-8,TRBJ2-1,CASSLAFGAGAAVSFF
NA,TRBV21-1,TRBJ2-1,CASSKVGTSGRTSSYNEQFF
NA,TRBV4-1,TRBJ2-2,CASREDTGELFF
TRBD2,TRBV27,TRBJ2-3,CASSFLAGGTDTQYF
TRBD1,TRBV12-3/TRBV12-4,TRBJ1-2,CASTSDRASGYTF
TRBD1,TRBV9,TRBJ1-6,CASSVSAGTGPLALHF
TRBD2,TRBV18,TRBJ2-3,CASSPLIAGTTDTQYF
NA,TRBV28,TRBJ1-5,CASTIFPGLNQPQHF
NA,TRBV2,TRBJ2-1,CASSLQGLGLTDEQFF
NA,TRBV6-2/TRBV6-3,TRBJ1-1,CASSYSPRMNTEAFF
TRBD1,TRBV3-1/TRBV3-2,TRBJ1-1,CASSQDTRDSKVNTEAFF